These 11 T cell receptor beta chains came from one sample sequenced in a study of T cells after yellow fever vaccination. TCRdb reprocessed the 5' RACE reads via MiXCR and lists one record per CDR3 protein. The sample consists of 300,000 to 350,000 distinct CDR3 sequences, around 4.5% of them appearing once. Here the sequenced sample was PBMCs, taken 15 days after the yellow fever booster vaccination. These receptors came from a young man who received the YFV17D yellow fever vaccine.

This clonotype was counted many times. The J gene is TRBJ2-1, the V gene TRBV7-6, with 14 bases lining up with TRBD2. The CDR3 totals 16 residues. Looked up from germline, CDR1 is SGHVS and CDR2 is FNYEAQ. V shed 1 base, J shed 5 bases, and the junction held 1 base outside the gene matches. The CDR3: CASSLGGLAGDNEQFF. CDR3 nucleotides: TGTGCCAGCAGCTTAGGGGGACTAGCGGGGGACAATGAGCAGTTCTTC.

This clonotype was detected only a few times. The chain combines TRBV10-3 with TRBJ1-1; the D is unclear. CDR3 length: 12 residues. V gave up 0 bases and J gave up 4 bases, with 3 bases separating them. Germline V gene lookup returns CDR1 ENHRY and CDR2 SYGVKD. The CDR3 protein is CAISESTTEAFF. The CDR3 DNA reads TGTGCCATCAGTGAGTCGACCACTGAAGCTTTCTTT.

This clonotype appeared many times. This chain uses TRBV6-6 with TRBJ1-6, with TRBD1 matching 9 bases. V was clipped by 1 base and J by 13 bases; unmatched bases: 5. The CDR3 extends over 14 amino acids. Germline V gene data show CDR1 as MNHNY and CDR2 as SVGAGI (reference sequence). The CDR3 here is CASSYYRGQGPLHF. In nucleotides, the CDR3 is TGTGCCAGCAGTTACTACAGGGGGCAGGGGCCCCTCCACTTT.

This clonotype came up many times. V is TRBV10-3 and J is TRBJ2-1; 9 nucleotides agree with TRBD2. This CDR3 comprises 14 residues. Unmatched junction bases numbered 12, after V lost 8 bases and J lost 10 bases. Germline V gene sequence: CDR1 ENHRY, CDR2 SYGVKD. Here the CDR3 reads CAIRASGVSDEQFF. CDR3 DNA: TGTGCCATCCGGGCTAGCGGGGTGTCGGACGAGCAGTTCTTC.

This clonotype was seen a handful of times. The chain links TRBV7-2 to TRBJ1-2; 11 bases match TRBD1. Germline V gene lookup returns CDR1 SGHTA and CDR2 FQGNSA. This CDR3 spans 16 amino acids. V trimming: 5 bases; J trimming: 8 bases; junction bases outside the gene matches: 13. DNA for the CDR3: TGTGCCAGCAGCCCACCCGGGACAGGGGGTTCTCAGGGCTACACCTTC. It yields the protein CASSPPGTGGSQGYTF.

This clonotype was recorded a few times. The chain carries TRBV7-9 and TRBJ1-4; D unresolved. In germline, CDR1 is SEHNR, CDR2 FQNEAQ (reference sequence). This CDR3 has 15 residues. V was clipped by 1 base and J by 8 bases, with 14 bases between them. The CDR3 nucleotides are TGTGCCAGCAGCTTAGTCGGGGAGGGATTCGAAAAACTGTTTTTT. Protein: CASSLVGEGFEKLFF.

This clonotype has at least ten counts. The rearrangement joins TRBV18 to TRBJ1-1; no clear D. The CDR3 consists of 17 residues. Per germline, CDR1 KGHSH and CDR2 LQKENI. Trimming shortened V by 0 bases and J by 0 bases, and 14 bases separated the two germline ends. As DNA, the CDR3 is TGTGCCAGCTCACCACCAGAGGGCGGCGGGGTGAACACTGAAGCTTTCTTT. The encoded protein is CASSPPEGGGVNTEAFF.

This clonotype showed up many times. The genes are TRBV12-3 or TRBV12-4 and TRBJ1-2, with no clear D. The CDR3 runs to 12 residues. V was pared by 7 bases and J by 5 bases, with 11 bases between. The CDR3 loop reads CASTESGYGYTF. In DNA form, the CDR3 reads TGTGCCAGCACCGAGTCGGGGTATGGCTACACCTTC.

This clonotype was counted a few times. CDR3 in amino acids: CASSVGTGGGHTEAFF. The CDR3 DNA sequence: TGTGCCAGCAGCGTCGGGACAGGGGGAGGCCACACTGAAGCTTTCTTT. This chain links TRBV7-9 with TRBJ1-1; 11 bases are a match to TRBD1. The CDR3 loop spans 16 amino acids. The germline V gene has CDR1 SEHNR and CDR2 FQNEAQ (reference sequence). Unmatched junction bases numbered 8, after V lost 5 bases and J lost 3 bases.

This clonotype was picked up a small number of times. The V call is TRBV20-1, the J call TRBJ2-2; TRBD1 is a possible D gene (6 bases). Germline assignment: CDR1 DFQATT and CDR2 SNEGSKA (reference sequence). The CDR3 has 15 amino acids. Trimming took off 2 bases at V and 0 bases at J, with 10 bases between the two ends. The CDR3 reads CSARKGTSNTGELFF. The CDR3 nucleotides are TGCAGTGCTAGAAAGGGGACATCGAACACCGGGGAGCTGTTTTTT.

This clonotype was observed many times. The V gene is TRBV27, the J gene TRBJ1-1; D gene uncertain. The CDR3 covers 13 residues. Germline V gene sequence: CDR1 MNHEY, CDR2 SMNVEV (reference sequence). Trimming shortened V by 2 bases and J by 2 bases, and 6 bases separated the two germline ends. The CDR3: CASSLKVNTEAFF. CDR3 in DNA: TGTGCCAGCAGTTTAAAGGTTAACACTGAAGCTTTCTTT.